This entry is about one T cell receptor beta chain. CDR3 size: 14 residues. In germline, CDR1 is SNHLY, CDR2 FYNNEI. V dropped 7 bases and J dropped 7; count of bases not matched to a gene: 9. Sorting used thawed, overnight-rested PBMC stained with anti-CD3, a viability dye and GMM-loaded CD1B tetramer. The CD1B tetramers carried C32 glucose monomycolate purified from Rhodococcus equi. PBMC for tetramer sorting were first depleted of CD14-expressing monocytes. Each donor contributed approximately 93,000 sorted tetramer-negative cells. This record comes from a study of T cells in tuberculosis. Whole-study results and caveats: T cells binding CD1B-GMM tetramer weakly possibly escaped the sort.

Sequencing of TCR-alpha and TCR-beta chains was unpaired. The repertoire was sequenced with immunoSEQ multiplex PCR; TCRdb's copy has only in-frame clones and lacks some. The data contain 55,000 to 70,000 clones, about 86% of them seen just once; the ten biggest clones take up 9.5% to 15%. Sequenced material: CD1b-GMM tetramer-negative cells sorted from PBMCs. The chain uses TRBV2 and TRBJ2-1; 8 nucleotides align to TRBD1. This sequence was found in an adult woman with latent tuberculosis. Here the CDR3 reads CASTSGGDWNEQFF. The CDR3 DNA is TGTGCCAGCACCTCAGGGGGCGATTGGAATGAGCAGTTCTTC. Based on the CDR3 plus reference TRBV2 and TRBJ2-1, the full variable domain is EPEVTQTPSHQVTQMGQEVILRCVPISNHLYFYWYRQILGQKVEFLVSFYNNEISEKSEIFDDQFSVERPDGSNFTLKIRSTKLEDSAMYFCASTSGGDWNEQFFGPGTRLTVL.